These 12 T cell receptor beta chains were all obtained from the same sample, sequenced in a study of shared clonotypes between healthy human individuals. Clones were sequenced by immunoSEQ multiplex PCR, and TCRdb holds only the in-frame ones, with some missing. The table has over 2 million clones, about 95% seen once; the top ten hold 0.13%. The sample was naive CD4+ T cells sorted from blood. Subset denoted: CD45RA+ positively selected. These receptors were taken from a man between 18 and 29 years old in good health.

The chain recombines TRBV4-3 with TRBJ2-3, with 12 bases that match TRBD2. Germline V lookup: CDR1 LGHNA, CDR2 YSLEER. The CDR3 is made up of 15 amino acids. With 5 bases clipped from V and 6 bases from J, the junction kept 6 bases outside the gene matches. CDR3 region: CASSGRLAGEDTQYF. The CDR3 DNA sequence: TGCGCCAGCAGCGGCCGACTAGCGGGGGAGGATACGCAGTATTTT.

This clone has a handful of counts. The chain combines TRBV6-1 with TRBJ1-6; D gene uncertain. Trimming shortened V by 7 bases and J by 7 bases, and 14 bases separated the two germline ends. The CDR3 is 14 amino acids. Germline values: CDR1 MNHNS, CDR2 SASEGT. The CDR3 DNA reads as TGTGCCAGCACCCCCCCGAGTGGCAATTCACCCCTCCACTTT. This gives the protein CASTPPSGNSPLHF.

The genes are TRBV7-2 and TRBJ1-1; 9 nucleotides agree with TRBD1. Germline CDR1 reads SGHTA; CDR2 reads FQGNSA. This CDR3 has 13 amino acids. The V and J ends lost 2 bases and 7 bases, in that order; junction bases with no gene match: 2. Here the CDR3 DNA reads TGTGCCAGCAGCTTATTGGGACAGGGTGAAGCTTTCTTT. This sequence encodes CASSLLGQGEAFF.

The chain uses TRBV30 and TRBJ1-1, with 9 bases that match TRBD1. With V trimmed by 4 bases and J by 4 bases, 1 base remained unmatched. Germline assignment: CDR1 GTSNPN and CDR2 SVGIG (reference sequence). This CDR3 has 12 residues. The CDR3 DNA sequence: TGTGCCTGGAACAGGGGGCCCACTGAAGCTTTCTTT. Protein product: CAWNRGPTEAFF.

The V gene is TRBV7-2, the J gene TRBJ1-2; a weak D match, TRBD1 (5 bases). The germline V gene encodes CDR1 SGHTA and CDR2 FQGNSA. The CDR3 contains 15 residues. V was pared by 1 base and J by 4 bases, with 13 bases between. This CDR3 is CASSLEVGLGYGYTF. DNA for the CDR3: TGTGCCAGCAGCTTAGAGGTGGGGCTTGGCTATGGCTACACCTTC. The whole variable domain, remainder taken from reference TRBV7-2 and TRBJ1-2, is GAGVSQSPSNKVTEKGKDVELRCDPISGHTALYWYRQSLGQGLEFLIYFQGNSAPDKSGLPSDRFSAERTGGSVSTLTIQRTQQEDSAVYLCASSLEVGLGYGYTFGSGTRLTVV.

The chain carries TRBV2 and TRBJ1-4; TRBD1 matches 8 bases. V was clipped by 10 bases and J by 7 bases; unmatched bases: 11. The CDR3 covers 14 residues. Germline V gives CDR1 SNHLY, CDR2 FYNNEI. CDR3 loop: CAIALGTGSEKLFF. In nucleotides, the CDR3 is TGTGCCATAGCACTCGGGACAGGAAGTGAAAAACTGTTTTTT.

The rearrangement joins TRBV18 to TRBJ1-1, with 7 bases matching TRBD1. V lost 1 base to trimming and J lost 2 bases; unmatched junction nucleotides: 7. Per germline, CDR1 KGHSH and CDR2 LQKENI. The CDR3 is 16 amino acids. The DNA of the CDR3 is TGTGCCAGCTCACCACAGGGGGCCCTTCCCAACACTGAAGCTTTCTTT. It codes for CASSPQGALPNTEAFF.

The chain combines TRBV28 with TRBJ1-6, with a possible D match to TRBD1 (6 bases). This CDR3 contains 19 residues. In germline, CDR1 is MDHEN, CDR2 SYDVKM. The germline V and J ends were trimmed by 6 bases and 4 bases, with 25 bases remaining between them. The CDR3 coding sequence is TGTGCCAGCAGCCCAAGATCCAAGCTGATGGACAGATATAATTCACCCCTCCACTTT. This encodes CASSPRSKLMDRYNSPLHF. Together with reference TRBV28 and TRBJ1-6, the CDR3 gives the full variable domain: DVKVTQSSRYLVKRTGEKVFLECVQDMDHENMFWYRQDPGLGLRLIYFSYDVKMKEKGDIPEGYSVSREKKERFSLILESASTNQTSMYLCASSPRSKLMDRYNSPLHFGNGTRLTVT.

J is TRBJ2-7 and V is TRBV7-4, with D perhaps TRBD2 (5 bases). CDR1 is SGHVT and CDR2 is SQSDAQ in the germline V gene. The V gene lost 2 bases and the J gene lost 4 bases, with 18 bases spanning the gap. The CDR3 consists of 16 residues. CDR3 protein: CASSLPVGLTPYEQYF. The CDR3 DNA follows: TGTGCCAGCAGCTTACCAGTCGGACTTACCCCTTACGAGCAGTACTTC.

This clone is a singleton in its sample. The chain's CDR3 is CASSEDAPEAFF. The CDR3 region has the DNA TGTGCCAGCAGTGAAGACGCTCCTGAAGCTTTCTTT. The chain links TRBV6-1 to TRBJ1-1; D remains ambiguous. Trimming stripped 1 base from V and 6 bases from J, with 6 bases between. The CDR3 runs 12 residues. Germline V gives CDR1 MNHNS, CDR2 SASEGT.

The rearrangement links TRBV2 to TRBJ2-3; either TRBD1 or TRBD2 may fit D (6 bases each). Germline V gene lookup returns CDR1 SNHLY and CDR2 FYNNEI. The CDR3 covers 13 residues. Between the trimmed V and J ends, which lost 8 bases and 5 bases, there was a span of 14 bases. The CDR3 bases are TGTGCCAGCGTCGGTGGGGGGCTAGATACGCAGTATTTT. Translating gives CASVGGGLDTQYF.

The gene calls are TRBV15 and TRBJ1-1, with a possible D match to TRBD1 (6 bases). This CDR3 has 14 amino acids. Trimming removed 7 bases at V and 5 bases at J, with 17 bases between. CDR1 is LNHNV, CDR2 YYDKDF, per germline (reference sequence). This CDR3 is CATTPGRGRTEAFF. The CDR3 DNA sequence: TGTGCCACCACCCCGGGGAGGGGGAGGACTGAAGCTTTCTTT.